This T cell receptor (beta chain) was found in a study of T-cell reconstitution after alpha-beta-depleted transplantation in children. This sample's TCRbeta library carried unique molecular identifier barcodes. TCRdb re-called the PCR reads through MiXCR, storing one row per CDR3 protein. Here the sample spans about a million distinct CDR3 sequences, about 29% being singletons. The table lists this clonotype with a few counts. V shed 4 bases and J 5 bases; nucleotides not matched to a gene: 8. The germline CDR1 and CDR2 sequences are SGHRS and YFSETQ. The CDR3 length is 14 residues. This sequence originates from a boy under three years old who had a stem cell transplant for SCID, so the T cells may come from the graft donor. The chain is built from TRBV5-1 and TRBJ1-1, with 7 bases matching TRBD1. The sample consisted of PBMCs, mostly from graft donor cells, taken 360 days after TCRalphabeta/CD19-depleted stem cell transplant. The CDR3 is CASSIQTGQTEAFF. CDR3 bases: TGCGCCAGCAGCATCCAGACAGGGCAGACTGAAGCTTTCTTT.